The sequence of this TCR beta chain was determined in a study of OX40 agonist ivuxolimab in advanced cancers. For the study at large: Patients received ivuxolimab, an agonistic anti-OX40 (CD134) antibody. Mean age approximately 66 years, range roughly 20 to 85; roughly 80% male.

Study-level findings and limits: The average count of expanded clones was higher among CD8+ T cells than among CD4+.

Profiling relied on immunoSEQ multiplex PCR, and the TCRdb table lists in-frame clones only, not all of them. The sample carries 77,000 or so clones, about 90% recorded once. This clone was seen only a few times. The antigen remains unidentified. The CDR3 loop spans 12 amino acids. Trimming pared 0 bases from V and 7 bases from J, leaving 6 bases between. Germline CDR1 reads LNHDA; CDR2 reads SQIVND (reference sequence). The sample in question was CD4+ or CD8+ T cells sorted from blood, obtained in a trial of the OX40 agonist ivuxolimab. This sequence originates from an adult with an advanced solid tumor such as melanoma, head and neck, liver or kidney cancer. The chain combines TRBV19 with TRBJ2-5; no clear D. In DNA form, the CDR3 reads TGTGCCAGTAGTATAGACGAAGGGACCCAGTACTTC. Its translation is CASSIDEGTQYF.